This paragraph reports one T cell receptor beta chain. Its antigen is still unknown. The data were obtained in a study of cytomegalovirus exposure and HLA in healthy donors. Across the study: A subsequent analysis stated that the 100 to 150 validation repertoires were run on the same platform as the approximately 700 first-cohort repertoires. Broader study findings: In vitro, a few CMV-associated chains proved specific for CMV antigens. Subsequent analysis found a tendency for first-cohort TCR clusters to co-occur within the roughly 130 validation repertoires.

With 4 bases clipped from V and 7 bases from J, the junction kept 7 bases outside the gene matches. The CDR3 runs to 15 residues. Germline lookup yields CDR1 MNHEY and CDR2 SMNVEV (reference sequence). Assay: immunoSEQ multiplex PCR; the TCRdb copy retains only in-frame clones and omits some. The sample has about 50,000 clones, 88% seen once. The chain couples TRBV27 to TRBJ1-1; 12 nucleotides match TRBD1. This clonotype originated in a woman aged 25 to 39 in good health and CMV-seronegative. The sample was PBMCs. Here the CDR3 DNA reads TGTGCCAGCAGTTCTTGGGACAGGGGGCTTGGTGAAGCTTTCTTT. Amino acid sequence: CASSSWDRGLGEAFF.